One sample yielded the 24 T cell receptor beta chains listed below, sequenced in a study of shared clonotypes between healthy human individuals. Only in-frame clones appear in the TCRdb table, and some are missing; sequencing was by immunoSEQ multiplex PCR. The sample lists roughly 660,000 clones; around 90% were seen once. What was sequenced was memory CD8+ T cells from PBMCs. Sample subset: CD45RO+ cells pooled with CCR7-negative TemRA cells. These receptor sequences come from a man between 18 and 29 years old in good health. Some clones in this sample may be carry-over from other donors' samples.

J is TRBJ2-7 and V is TRBV15; no reliable D call. The CDR3 is 14 amino acids. Per the germline V gene, CDR1 is LNHNV and CDR2 is YYDKDF (reference sequence). Trimming removed 3 bases at V and 4 bases at J, with 13 bases between. CDR3 sequence: CATSRGAGRYEQYF. DNA for the CDR3: TGTGCCACCAGCAGGGGTGCCGGGCGATACGAGCAGTACTTC.

The rearrangement joins TRBV5-1 to TRBJ2-7; a weak D match, TRBD1 (5 bases). V was pared by 4 bases and J by 0 bases, with 11 bases between. There are 14 residues in the CDR3. In germline, CDR1 is SGHRS, CDR2 YFSETQ. In DNA, the CDR3 is TGCGCCAGCAGCCCGCAGGGTCTCTCCTACGAGCAGTACTTC. Its protein is CASSPQGLSYEQYF.

The chain combines TRBV7-3 with TRBJ1-1; no clear D. Germline CDR1 reads SGHTA; CDR2 reads FQGTGA. This CDR3 comprises 15 residues. V gave up 1 base and J gave up 1 base, with 10 bases separating them. CDR3 sequence: CASSLNPGRNTEAFF. The CDR3 DNA is TGTGCCAGCAGCTTAAACCCCGGACGGAACACTGAAGCTTTCTTT.

This clone has just one count. The V gene is TRBV6-4, the J gene TRBJ2-1; 7 positions match TRBD2. Trimming took 2 bases from V and 7 from J; bases not matched to a gene: 8. This CDR3 spans 15 amino acids. Per the germline V gene, CDR1 is MRHNA and CDR2 is SNTAGT. CDR3 sequence reads: CASSDGAGALNEQFF. The DNA for the CDR3 is TGTGCCAGCAGTGACGGTGCGGGAGCTCTTAATGAGCAGTTCTTC.

This clone occurred once. This rearrangement joins TRBV11-2 to TRBJ2-7; no clear D. Germline CDR1 is SGHAT and CDR2 is FQNNGV. The CDR3 is made up of 16 amino acids. Trimming removed 0 bases at V and 0 bases at J, with 12 bases between. The CDR3 bases are TGTGCCAGCAGCTTAGATCGAAGCTGGGGCTCCTACGAGCAGTACTTC. Residues: CASSLDRSWGSYEQYF.

The chain combines TRBV2 with TRBJ2-7, with D maybe TRBD2 (7 bases). Trimming left V 3 bases short and J 7 bases short, with 19 bases between. This CDR3 has 15 residues. CDR1 and CDR2 (germline): SNHLY, FYNNEI. The CDR3 here is CASSDRGALVGEQYF. CDR3 sequence (DNA): TGTGCCAGCAGTGACCGGGGGGCGCTGGTGGGGGAGCAGTACTTC.

The gene calls are TRBV11-2 and TRBJ2-3, with D possibly matching TRBD1 (6 bases). This CDR3 spans 15 amino acids. V was trimmed by 0 bases and J by 4 bases, leaving 11 bases between them. Per the germline V gene, CDR1 is SGHAT and CDR2 is FQNNGV. DNA for the CDR3: TGTGCCAGCAGCTTAGAACGACAGGATTCAGATACGCAGTATTTT. Amino acids: CASSLERQDSDTQYF.

The gene calls are TRBV27 and TRBJ2-7; 12 bases agree with TRBD2. This CDR3 has 17 residues. V dropped 3 bases and J dropped 6; count of bases not matched to a gene: 12. Germline V gene data show CDR1 as MNHEY and CDR2 as SMNVEV (reference sequence). This chain's CDR3 is CASSFLSTSGSSGEQYF. The DNA for the CDR3 is TGTGCCAGCAGTTTTTTATCGACTAGCGGGAGTAGCGGCGAGCAGTACTTC.

As for this clone: This sample also contains other DNA sequences that code for the same CDR3. The chain combines TRBV6-5 with TRBJ2-1; D ambiguous. CDR1 and CDR2 (germline): MNHEY, SVGAGI. The V and J ends lost 3 bases and 6 bases respectively, with 3 bases between them. The CDR3 is made up of 11 amino acids. The CDR3 sequence: CASSYGNEQFF. The CDR3 bases are TGTGCCAGCAGTTATGGCAATGAGCAGTTCTTC.

The V call is TRBV9, the J call TRBJ2-2, with D hard to call. Germline CDR1 reads SGDLS; CDR2 reads YYNGEE. Trimming removed 2 bases at V and 5 bases at J, with 7 bases between. CDR3 length equals 13 residues. DNA of the CDR3: TGTGCCAGCAGCGTCCTCCTAACCGGGGAGCTGTTTTTT. It specifies CASSVLLTGELFF.

This clone was detected once. The gene calls are TRBV6-1 and TRBJ1-1; D uncertain. The V gene lost 5 bases and the J gene lost 0 bases, with 10 bases spanning the gap. CDR1 and CDR2 (germline): MNHNS, SASEGT. The CDR3 is 14 residues long. DNA of the CDR3: TGTGCCAGCAGTACGGGAAATATGAACACTGAAGCTTTCTTT. Its protein product is CASSTGNMNTEAFF.

The J gene is TRBJ1-5, the V gene TRBV19, with D maybe TRBD1 (6 bases). The CDR3 extends over 15 amino acids. The V end was cut by 10 bases, the J end by 2 bases, with 18 bases between. Germline V gene data show CDR1 as LNHDA and CDR2 as SQIVND (reference sequence). CDR3 DNA sequence: TGTGCCACCACGGGGGGCCTCTGGGGCAATCAGCCCCAGCATTTT. Its translation: CATTGGLWGNQPQHF.

The chain combines TRBV10-3 with TRBJ2-7; D remains ambiguous. V was cut by 6 bases and J by 4 bases, with 31 bases left in between. Germline assignment: CDR1 ENHRY and CDR2 SYGVKD. The length of the CDR3 is 19 residues. The CDR3 nucleotides read TGTGCCATCAGAGTACACAATAGAATAAGGGATCCCCTTTTGTACGAGCAGTACTTC. Its protein is CAIRVHNRIRDPLLYEQYF.

Note on this clone: This CDR3 is also generated by other DNA sequences in the sample. V gene TRBV27 combines with J gene TRBJ2-7; TRBD1 might be the D (5 bases). Looked up from germline, CDR1 is MNHEY and CDR2 is SMNVEV (reference sequence). The CDR3 contains 14 residues. V gave up 2 bases and J gave up 3 bases, with 11 bases separating them. The DNA for the CDR3 is TGTGCCAGCAGTTTAGGGCAGGGTATCTACGAGCAGTACTTC. Protein sequence: CASSLGQGIYEQYF.

The V gene is TRBV4-1, the J gene TRBJ2-7; maybe TRBD1 (5 bases). CDR3 length equals 16 residues. Germline V gives CDR1 MGHRA, CDR2 YSYEKL. The ends were cut back, 1 base at V and 1 base at J, with 14 bases in the middle. For the CDR3, the DNA is TGCGCCAGCAGCCAAGGTGTTGCAGGGATTTCCTACGAGCAGTACTTC. Translated: CASSQGVAGISYEQYF.

This clone has a single count. This chain connects TRBV11-2 to TRBJ1-3; D possibly corresponds to TRBD1 (6 bases). Per the germline V gene, CDR1 is SGHAT and CDR2 is FQNNGV. Trimming took off 1 base at V and 4 bases at J, with 23 bases between the two ends. The CDR3 runs to 19 residues. The CDR3: CASSLVSTAWGALGNTIYF. CDR3 nucleotides: TGTGCCAGCAGCTTAGTATCGACGGCCTGGGGGGCATTAGGAAACACCATATATTTT.

The V call is TRBV5-8, the J call TRBJ1-5, with 7 bases lining up with TRBD1. With 2 bases clipped from V and 6 bases from J, the junction kept 8 bases outside the gene matches. There are 15 residues in the CDR3. CDR1 SGHTS and CDR2 YDEGEE come from the germline V gene. This CDR3 is CASSFRTGGTQPQHF. In DNA form, the CDR3 reads TGTGCCAGCAGCTTTCGGACAGGAGGTACTCAGCCCCAGCATTTT.

The chain is built from TRBV11-2 and TRBJ1-3, with D tentatively TRBD1 (5 bases). From germline, CDR1 is SGHAT and CDR2 FQNNGV. V shed 1 base and J shed 2 bases, with 12 bases lying between them. This CDR3 has 16 residues. The CDR3 is CASSLVSGGTGNTIYF. CDR3 nucleotide sequence: TGTGCCAGCAGCTTAGTCTCCGGGGGGACTGGAAACACCATATATTTT.

This clone appeared once. The chain employs TRBV9 and TRBJ2-3, with 8 nucleotides matching TRBD2. The germline CDR1 and CDR2 sequences are SGDLS and YYNGEE. The V and J ends lost 3 bases and 4 bases, in that order; junction bases with no gene match: 7. CDR3 length equals 15 residues. CDR3 loop: CASSARAGVADTQYF. CDR3 nucleotides: TGTGCCAGCAGCGCGAGAGCGGGAGTGGCAGATACGCAGTATTTT.

A few counts support this clone. The genes are TRBV5-6 and TRBJ2-2; 13 nucleotides agree with TRBD2. The ends lost 5 bases at V and 6 bases at J; junction bases unmatched: 10. The CDR3 spans 17 residues. Per the germline V gene, CDR1 is SGHDT and CDR2 is YYEEEE. CDR3 loop: CASRPTGTSGKAGELFF. In DNA form, the CDR3 reads TGTGCCAGCAGGCCCACCGGGACTAGCGGGAAGGCCGGGGAGCTGTTTTTT.

The chain combines TRBV28 with TRBJ2-3; maybe TRBD2 (5 bases). CDR1 MDHEN and CDR2 SYDVKM come from the germline V gene. The CDR3 length is 14 residues. The V and J ends lost 6 bases and 4 bases respectively, with 14 bases between them. The CDR3, as DNA: TGTGCCAGCAGATCGTGGGGAGTAGCAGATACGCAGTATTTT. This codes for CASRSWGVADTQYF.

The V call is TRBV11-3, the J call TRBJ2-1; D remains ambiguous. Germline V gives CDR1 SGHNT, CDR2 YENEEA. V lost 4 bases and J 8 bases, leaving 9 bases between the germline ends. The CDR3 is 12 residues long. The CDR3 DNA reads as TGTGCCAGCAGCTCAGCCTGGGATGAGCAGTTCTTC. Translation: CASSSAWDEQFF.

The chain employs TRBV7-7 and TRBJ2-2; 13 bases agree with TRBD2. Germline CDR1 reads SSHAT; CDR2 reads FNYEAQ (reference sequence). V lost 4 bases and J lost 7; bases outside the gene matches: 15. CDR3 size: 19 residues. The chain's CDR3 is CASSSLETSGRPIVGELFF. As DNA, the CDR3 is TGTGCCAGCAGCTCACTCGAGACTAGCGGGAGGCCTATAGTCGGGGAGCTGTTTTTT.

The rearrangement links TRBV7-8 to TRBJ2-3; 10 nucleotides line up with TRBD2. Germline CDR1 SGHVS, CDR2 FQNEAQ. J gave up 3 bases and V 1 base, and 7 bases lay outside the gene matches. The CDR3 totals 17 residues. CDR3: CASSLVAAGGPTDTQYF. In nucleotides, the CDR3 is TGTGCCAGCAGCTTAGTTGCAGCGGGAGGGCCAACAGATACGCAGTATTTT.